This T cell receptor beta chain comes out of a study of persistence of HIV-infected CD4 T cells. Points from the study as a whole: TCR analyses could not target the rare provirus-carrying CMV-responding cells.

The libraries were made with immunoSEQ version 4 in survey mode. Method: immunoSEQ multiplex PCR; TCRdb's copy keeps in-frame clones and lacks some. The data contain approximately 25,000 clones, 74% of them singletons. Germline CDR1 is MNHEY and CDR2 is SMNVEV (reference sequence). V dropped 0 bases and J dropped 5 bases, with 11 bases sitting between them. This CDR3 is built from 14 residues. This clone was counted between two and nine times. The antigen remains unidentified. Cells were stimulated with overlapping HIV-1 Gag 15-mer peptides. Responding CD4+ T cells were sorted by upregulation of both CD40 ligand and CD69.

Sequenced material: CD4+ T cells sorted from PBMCs after approximately 19-hour stimulation, taken from a patient who received antiretroviral therapy. This TCR was sampled from an adult man with HIV who was CMV-seropositive. The chain recombines TRBV27 with TRBJ2-7; D gene ambiguous. The CDR3 loop is CASSLSARVNEQYF. The CDR3 DNA is TGTGCCAGCAGTTTATCGGCTAGGGTTAACGAGCAGTACTTC.